This TCR beta chain was captured in a study of cytomegalovirus exposure and HLA in healthy donors. Findings and limits, study-wide: According to an earlier analysis, most TCR beta V segments yielded productive rearrangements about 87% or about 30% of the time. In a later analysis, parvovirus B19, influenza, CMV and Epstein-Barr virus appeared linked to several top co-occurrence clusters. Presence/absence analysis assumed near-uniform sequencing depth across donors. One variant, a missense change in DCLRE1C, was linked in a later analysis to TCR beta V- and J-gene trimming.

To note about this clone: Its target is not known.

CDR1 KGHSH and CDR2 LQKENI come from the germline V gene. V shed 2 bases and J shed 5 bases, with 15 bases lying between them. The CDR3 spans 15 residues. With 60 Vbeta and 13 Jbeta primers, the PCR was carried out. Clones were read by immunoSEQ multiplex PCR, and TCRdb kept only the in-frame ones, dropping some. Altogether some 150,000 clones are present, roughly 80% being singletons, with the ten largest covering approximately 6%. Sequenced input: PBMCs. The TCR comes from a man aged 25-40 years in good health and CMV-seropositive. The rearrangement joins TRBV18 to TRBJ2-5; a weak D match, TRBD1 (6 bases). The CDR3 region has the DNA TGTGCCAGCTCACCAGGCAGGGGCGGGTCGGAGACCCAGTACTTC. It yields the protein CASSPGRGGSETQYF.